Listed below are T cell receptor beta chains from one sample, sequenced in a study of T-cell reconstitution after alpha-beta-depleted transplantation in children. TCRdb used MiXCR to reprocess the PCR reads, holding one entry per CDR3 protein. The table lists over 200,000 distinct CDR3 sequences, approximately 9.5% of them singletons, with around 6.2% in the top ten. Sequenced here: PBMCs from the stem cell graft donor, sampled from the stem cell graft. The receptors were sampled from a human donor who donated a stem cell graft to a child with acute lymphoblastic leukemia. CDR3s include the opening cysteine and the closing phenylalanine or tryptophan. Each record gives: D gene, J gene, clone size, V gene, CDR3 protein, CDR3 DNA. The D gene is left open where the match is weak. Clone size, where shown, is once, few, many, or a class for clones that have expanded.

D: -; J: TRBJ2-7; size: -; V: TRBV18; CDR3: CASSPGRGVEQYF; DNA: TGTGCCAGCTCACCGGGTCGGGGTGTCGAGCAGTACTTC
D: -; J: TRBJ1-4; size: few; V: TRBV18; CDR3: CASSPQRGPNEKLFF; DNA: TGTGCCAGCTCACCACAAAGGGGTCCTAATGAAAAACTGTTTTTT
D: -; J: TRBJ1-2; size: many; V: TRBV27; CDR3: CASSRTWASYYGYTF; DNA: TGTGCCAGCAGCCGGACCTGGGCGAGTTACTATGGCTACACCTTC
D: TRBD2; J: TRBJ2-3; size: many; V: TRBV5-1; CDR3: CASSGGQPPNTQYF; DNA: TGCGCCTCCAGCGGGGGGCAACCACCCAATACGCAGTATTTT
D: -; J: TRBJ1-2; size: many; V: TRBV29-1; CDR3: CSVEVPAGGHYGYTF; DNA: TGCAGCGTTGAAGTCCCTGCTGGAGGTCACTATGGCTACACCTTC
D: -; J: TRBJ2-5; size: many; V: TRBV12-3/TRBV12-4; CDR3: CASSLASTQETQYF; DNA: TGTGCCAGCAGTTTAGCCAGCACCCAAGAGACCCAGTACTTC
D: TRBD1; J: TRBJ1-2; size: few; V: TRBV27; CDR3: CASSSRDRGFYGYTF; DNA: TGTGCCAGCTCCTCAAGGGACAGGGGGTTTTATGGCTACACCTTC
D: -; J: TRBJ2-3; size: many; V: TRBV5-1; CDR3: CASSLNSGQHTDTQYF; DNA: TGCGCCAGCAGCTTGAACTCGGGCCAACACACAGATACGCAGTATTTT
D: TRBD2; J: TRBJ2-7; size: many; V: TRBV12-3/TRBV12-4; CDR3: CASSLLAGLAYEQYF; DNA: TGTGCCAGCAGTCTCCTAGCGGGGTTAGCCTACGAGCAGTACTTC
D: -; J: TRBJ2-1; size: -; V: TRBV9; CDR3: CASSVVTQDEQFF; DNA: TGTGCCAGCAGCGTAGTCACTCAGGATGAGCAGTTCTTC
D: -; J: TRBJ2-3; size: many; V: TRBV10-3; CDR3: CATIGGSTDTQYF; DNA: TGTGCCACGATAGGGGGTAGCACAGATACGCAGTATTTT
D: TRBD2; J: TRBJ2-1; size: -; V: TRBV20-1; CDR3: CSAALGLGEQFF; DNA: TGCAGTGCTGCCCTGGGACTAGGGGAGCAGTTCTTC
D: TRBD2; J: TRBJ2-2; size: -; V: TRBV6-1; CDR3: CASREGSGGSLGAGELFF; DNA: TGTGCCAGCAGGGAGGGTAGCGGGGGTTCCTTGGGGGCCGGGGAGCTGTTTTTT
D: TRBD1; J: TRBJ1-1; size: few; V: TRBV18; CDR3: CASSLLGGQGRSEAFF; DNA: TGTGCCAGCTCACTTCTCGGTGGACAGGGGAGGTCTGAAGCTTTCTTT
D: -; J: TRBJ1-5; size: few; V: TRBV6-5; CDR3: CASSSQGRDQPQHF; DNA: TGTGCCAGCAGTTCTCAGGGGAGAGATCAGCCCCAGCATTTT
D: -; J: TRBJ1-6; size: few; V: TRBV12-3/TRBV12-4; CDR3: CASKLEGLRDPLHF; DNA: TGTGCCAGCAAACTCGAGGGACTAAGGGATCCCCTCCACTTT
D: -; J: TRBJ2-5; size: -; V: TRBV21-1; CDR3: CASSKRGAGTDETQYF; DNA: TGTGCCAGCAGCAAAAGGGGAGCGGGGACGGACGAGACCCAGTACTTC
D: -; J: TRBJ1-4; size: many; V: TRBV21-1; CDR3: CASSKQRGPCEKLFF; DNA: TGTGCCAGCAGCAAACAGCGGGGGCCGTGTGAAAAACTGTTTTTT
D: TRBD1; J: TRBJ2-7; size: many; V: TRBV5-6; CDR3: CASSFGQANYEQYF; DNA: TGTGCCAGCAGCTTCGGACAGGCTAACTACGAGCAGTACTTC
D: -; J: TRBJ1-3; size: -; V: TRBV5-1; CDR3: CASSVEPGRRPLSSGNTIYF; DNA: TGCGCCAGCAGCGTCGAACCGGGACGCCGCCCTTTATCCTCTGGAAACACCATATATTTT
D: -; J: TRBJ2-5; size: -; V: TRBV6-5; CDR3: CASSYWTSTNQETQYF; DNA: TGTGCCAGCAGTTACTGGACGAGTACCAACCAAGAGACCCAGTACTTC
D: TRBD1; J: TRBJ2-5; size: many; V: TRBV5-6; CDR3: CASSLGDRRETQYF; DNA: TGTGCCAGCAGCTTAGGGGACAGGCGAGAGACCCAGTACTTC
D: TRBD1; J: TRBJ1-5; size: -; V: TRBV20-1; CDR3: CSGQGANQPQHF; DNA: TGCAGTGGGCAGGGGGCTAACCAGCCCCAGCATTTT
D: TRBD1; J: TRBJ2-2; size: -; V: TRBV20-1; CDR3: CSVSPPGQATGELFF; DNA: TGCAGTGTTTCCCCTCCGGGACAGGCCACCGGGGAGCTGTTTTTT
D: TRBD1; J: TRBJ2-5; size: few; V: TRBV30; CDR3: CAWRTGGGETQYF; DNA: TGTGCCTGGCGTACAGGGGGCGGAGAGACCCAGTACTTC
D: -; J: TRBJ1-1; size: few; V: TRBV11-2; CDR3: CASSLARDRTEAFF; DNA: TGTGCCAGCAGCTTAGCAAGGGACCGGACTGAAGCTTTCTTT
D: -; J: TRBJ1-5; size: many; V: TRBV5-6; CDR3: CASSPLGGPQHF; DNA: TGTGCCAGCAGCCCGTTAGGGGGACCCCAGCATTTT
D: TRBD1; J: TRBJ2-1; size: many; V: TRBV29-1; CDR3: CSVMTGSSYNEQFF; DNA: TGCAGCGTTATGACAGGGAGCTCCTACAATGAGCAGTTCTTC
D: TRBD1; J: TRBJ1-6; size: many; V: TRBV12-3/TRBV12-4; CDR3: CASRIGTGNSPLHF; DNA: TGTGCCAGCAGGATCGGGACAGGGAATTCACCCCTCCACTTT
D: TRBD1; J: TRBJ2-7; size: many; V: TRBV5-1; CDR3: CASSRNTGGTYEQYF; DNA: TGCGCCAGCAGTCGCAATACAGGGGGTACCTACGAGCAGTACTTC
D: -; J: TRBJ2-3; size: -; V: TRBV5-5; CDR3: CASSLQQDTDTQYF; DNA: TGTGCCAGCAGCTTGCAACAGGACACAGATACGCAGTATTTT
D: TRBD2; J: TRBJ2-1; size: -; V: TRBV7-8; CDR3: CASSLLAGGNNEQFF; DNA: TGTGCCAGCAGCTTACTAGCGGGGGGGAACAATGAGCAGTTCTTC
D: -; J: TRBJ2-7; size: many; V: TRBV29-1; CDR3: CSVEMDTHEQYF; DNA: TGCAGCGTTGAGATGGACACCCACGAGCAGTACTTC
D: TRBD1; J: TRBJ2-6; size: -; V: TRBV18; CDR3: CASSPNRGPGANVLTF; DNA: TGTGCCAGCTCACCTAACAGGGGGCCCGGGGCCAACGTCCTGACTTTC
D: -; J: TRBJ1-5; size: many; V: TRBV20-1; CDR3: CSAGSAVKGEYSNQPQHF; DNA: TGCAGTGCTGGCTCGGCAGTCAAAGGAGAATATAGCAATCAGCCCCAGCATTTT